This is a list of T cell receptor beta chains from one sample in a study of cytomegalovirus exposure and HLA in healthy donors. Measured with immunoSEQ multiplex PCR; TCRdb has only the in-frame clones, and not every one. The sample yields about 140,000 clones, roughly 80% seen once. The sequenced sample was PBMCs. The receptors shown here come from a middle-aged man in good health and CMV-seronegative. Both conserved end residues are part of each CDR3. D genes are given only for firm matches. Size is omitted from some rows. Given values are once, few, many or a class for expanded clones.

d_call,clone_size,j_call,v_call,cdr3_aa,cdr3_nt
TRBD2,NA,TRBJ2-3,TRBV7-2,CASSLGSTSGVTQYF,TGTGCCAGCAGCTTAGGTTCCACTAGCGGGGTTACGCAGTATTTT
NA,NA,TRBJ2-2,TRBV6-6,CASIGLSVGTGELFF,TGTGCCAGCATTGGGCTATCAGTCGGCACCGGGGAGCTGTTTTTT
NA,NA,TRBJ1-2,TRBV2,CASSEFGGEVNYGYTF,TGTGCCAGCAGTGAATTCGGGGGGGAAGTAAACTATGGCTACACCTTC
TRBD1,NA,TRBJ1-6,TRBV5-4,CASSWGGDRGSPLHF,TGTGCCAGCAGCTGGGGGGGGGACAGGGGTTCACCCCTCCACTTT
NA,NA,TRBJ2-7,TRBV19,CASSQQGREQYF,TGTGCCAGTTCCCAACAGGGGAGGGAGCAGTACTTC
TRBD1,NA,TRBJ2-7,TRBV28,CATNAPRDRGTYEQYF,TGTGCCACCAACGCCCCCCGGGACAGGGGTACTTACGAGCAGTACTTC
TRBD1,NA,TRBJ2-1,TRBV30,CARGPGYNEQFF,TGTGCTAGGGGGCCCGGATACAATGAGCAGTTCTTC
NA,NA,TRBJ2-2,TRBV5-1,CASSLDRNTGELFF,TGCGCCAGCAGCTTGGACAGAAACACCGGGGAGCTGTTTTTT
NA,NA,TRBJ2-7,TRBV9,CASSPYEQYF,TGTGCCAGCAGCCCTTACGAGCAGTACTTC
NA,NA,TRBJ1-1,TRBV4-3,CASSSGRLNTEAFF,TGCGCCAGCAGCTCAGGGCGGTTGAACACTGAAGCTTTCTTT
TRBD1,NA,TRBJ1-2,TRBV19,CASSTRGHAKYGYTF,TGTGCCAGTAGTACTAGGGGGCACGCGAAATATGGCTACACCTTC
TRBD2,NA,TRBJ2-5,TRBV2,CASSGTSGGAVGETQYF,TGTGCCAGCAGTGGGACTAGCGGGGGGGCTGTAGGAGAGACCCAGTACTTC
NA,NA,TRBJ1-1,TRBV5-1,CASSAAGEAFF,TGCGCCAGCAGCGCGGCAGGGGAAGCTTTCTTT
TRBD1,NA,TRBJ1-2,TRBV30,CAFSRDRSIYRYTF,TGTGCCTTCTCAAGGGACAGGAGCATCTATCGCTACACCTTC
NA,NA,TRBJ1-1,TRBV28,CASSLGGAVTEAFF,TGTGCCAGCAGTTTAGGGGGCGCGGTCACTGAAGCTTTCTTT
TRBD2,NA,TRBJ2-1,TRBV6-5,CASGGGWGYNEQFF,TGTGCCAGCGGGGGGGGTTGGGGCTACAATGAGCAGTTCTTC
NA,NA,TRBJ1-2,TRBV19,CASSIRQNGYTF,TGTGCCAGTAGTATAAGACAGAATGGCTACACCTTC
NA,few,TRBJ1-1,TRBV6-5,CASSYTSTVNTEAFF,TGTGCCAGCAGTTACACAAGTACAGTAAACACTGAAGCTTTCTTT
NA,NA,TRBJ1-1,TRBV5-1,CASSLGQVNTEAFF,TGCGCCAGCAGCTTGGGGCAGGTCAACACTGAAGCTTTCTTT